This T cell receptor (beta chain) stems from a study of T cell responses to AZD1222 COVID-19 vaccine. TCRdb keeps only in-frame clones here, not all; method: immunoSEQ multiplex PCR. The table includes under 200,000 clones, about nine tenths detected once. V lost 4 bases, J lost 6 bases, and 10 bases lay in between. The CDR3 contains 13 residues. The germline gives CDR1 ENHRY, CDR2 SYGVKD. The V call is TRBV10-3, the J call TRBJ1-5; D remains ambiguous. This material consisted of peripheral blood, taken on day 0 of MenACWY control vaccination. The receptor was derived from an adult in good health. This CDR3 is CAISVDLSQPQHF. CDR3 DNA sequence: TGTGCCATCAGTGTCGATCTGAGTCAGCCCCAGCATTTT.